This TCR beta chain was identified in a study of Ad26.COV2.S vaccination and SARS-CoV-2 variants (dated by TCRdb to the early 2020s). For the study in its entirety: Sequencing of the TCRbeta repertoire served to evaluate the specificity and breadth of SARS-CoV-2-reactive T cell receptors following Ad26.COV2.S vaccination. A total of roughly 32 samples were included in the TCR-sequenced set, comprising around 19 Ad26.COV2.S vaccine recipients, 5 placebo recipients and 8 SARS-CoV-2 convalescent individuals. General study outcomes and caveats: Compared with placebo recipients, Ad26.COV2.S recipients showed higher spike-specific TCR breadth (P = 0.0014). Vaccine and placebo recipients had similar non-spike TCR breadth, a finding consistent with the vaccine containing only spike. After vaccination, substantial breadth of spike-specific CD8+ and CD4+ T cell responses was reported. The authors noted that the TCR breadth and depth analyses may have underestimated total T cell responses.

The immunoSEQ Assay was used to sequence TCRbeta CDR3 regions. After extraction, genomic DNA underwent amplification by bias-controlled multiplex PCR, followed by high-throughput sequencing. The study's own analysis went as follows. Collapsing and filtering of sequences were performed to quantify the absolute abundance of each unique TCRbeta CDR3 region. Usable DNA was measured by amplifying reference genes present in all nucleated cells, and TCRbeta template counts were normalized to that usable DNA to estimate T cell fraction. Repertoire TCRs were annotated as SARS-CoV-2-specific by exact matching of V gene, CDR3 amino acid sequence and J gene to a known reactive TCR set. MIRA supplied the reference SARS-CoV-2 TCR set, which was filtered for enrichment in COVID-19-positive ImmuneCODE repertoires so that public or cross-reactive TCRs were removed. Using the MIRA antigens, annotated TCRs were further analysed by specific ORF or by position within an ORF. Breadth was defined as annotated unique rearrangements over total unique productive rearrangements; depth was the summed frequency of those rearrangements. Two-sided Wilcoxon rank-sum tests were applied when comparing TCR breadth between groups. TCRdb's version of the immuneACCESS table is confined to in-frame rearrangements and falls short of the full clone set. An unresolved V gene accounts for under half of the shortfall where checked; the remainder is of unknown origin. The V and J calls and clone size come from that table; D and trimming were worked out from the DNA. The sample table contains roughly 380,000 clones; only one count was recorded for roughly 94% of them. The top ten clones comprise 3% to 5% of the sample.

A word on this clone: The antigen it recognizes is unknown. Base qualities are not at hand, and no much larger clone is one base apart.

The meaning of the sample's time point label: individuals recovered from natural SARS-CoV-2 infection. The sequencing used peripheral blood, collected after recovery from COVID-19. This clonotype was obtained from a human donor who had recovered from COVID-19.

In nucleotide form, the sequence is TGTGCCAGCAGCTTGTGGGCAGGGGAAGGCTACACCTTC. Its translation reads: CASSLWAGEGYTF. The chain is encoded by TRBV11-2 joined to TRBJ1-2; the D gene is perhaps TRBD1, on 6 matching bases. Reading from cysteine to phenylalanine, the CDR3 counts 13 amino acids. Of all the DNA, just the CDR3 is kept, 39 bases in frame from base 1. The CDR1 and CDR2 encoded by the germline V gene are SGHAT and FQNNGV. Trimming at the junction amounts to 3 bases on V and 8 bases on J, and the germline ends lie 13 bases apart.